This T cell receptor (beta chain) was obtained from a study of TIL therapy for anti-PD-1-resistant metastatic lung cancer. Points from the study as a whole: Patients were highly selected, enriched for treatment-naive, never-smoker and oncogene-addicted cases.

The time point: pre-treatment sample, taken before nivolumab and TIL therapy. A single count supports this clone. Its target is unknown. Trimming stripped 2 bases from V and 4 bases from J, with 18 bases between. From germline, CDR1 is WNHNN and CDR2 SYGVQD (reference sequence). The CDR3 loop spans 17 amino acids. This was the immunoSEQ v3 assay. Sequencing depth was approximately 2 million read pairs for survey level, 5-6 million for deep. Produced via immunoSEQ multiplex PCR; TCRdb's table is partial and in-frame only. Of roughly 20,000 clones listed, roughly 79% are singletons. This specimen was blood, taken at baseline. The genes are TRBV10-1 and TRBJ1-5, with TRBD1 as a possible D gene (6 bases). The clonotype was recovered from a person aged 30 to 80 with non-small cell lung cancer. The CDR3 DNA is TGCGCCAGCAGTGAGACCTCAGGGGCGGTGGGAAATCAGCCCCAGCATTTT. Its protein product is CASSETSGAVGNQPQHF.